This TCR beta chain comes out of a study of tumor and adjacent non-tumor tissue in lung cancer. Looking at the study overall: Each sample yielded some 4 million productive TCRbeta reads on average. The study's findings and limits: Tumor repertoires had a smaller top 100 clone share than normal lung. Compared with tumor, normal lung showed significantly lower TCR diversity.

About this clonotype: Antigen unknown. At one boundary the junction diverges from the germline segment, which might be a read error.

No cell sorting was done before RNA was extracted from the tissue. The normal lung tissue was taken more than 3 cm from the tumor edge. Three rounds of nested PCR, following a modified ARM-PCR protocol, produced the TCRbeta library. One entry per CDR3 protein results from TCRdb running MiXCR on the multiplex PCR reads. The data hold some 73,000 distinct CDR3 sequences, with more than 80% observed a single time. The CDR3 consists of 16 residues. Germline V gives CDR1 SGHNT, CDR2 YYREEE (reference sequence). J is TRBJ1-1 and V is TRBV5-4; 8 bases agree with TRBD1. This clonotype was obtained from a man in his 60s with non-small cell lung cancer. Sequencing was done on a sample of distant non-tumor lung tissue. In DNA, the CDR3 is TGTGCCAGCGGCGGGCGGACAGGGCTTGGGAACACTGAAGCATTCTTT. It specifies CASGGRTGLGNTEAFF.